The sequence of this TCR beta chain was determined in a study of cytomegalovirus exposure and HLA in healthy donors. Study context: The approximately 120 validation repertoires and the approximately 640 first-cohort repertoires shared a platform, a later analysis reported. Study-wide results and limits: Confirmation in vitro established that a few CMV-associated chains were specific for CMV antigens. Despite most TCR sequences being rare, some public TCRs occurred in many donors. Cytomegalovirus-associated status was assigned to 150 to 200 TCR beta chains.

Assay used: immunoSEQ multiplex PCR; TCRdb lists only in-frame clones, some missing. The table lists about 130,000 clones, 75% to 90% of them singletons, with roughly 6.5% in the top ten. CDR1 and CDR2 (germline): LNHDA, SQIVND (reference sequence). V shed 3 bases, J shed 8 bases, and the junction held 5 bases outside the gene matches. The CDR3 totals 14 residues. Note on this clone: Its antigen is not identified.

The source material was PBMCs. The clonotype comes from a woman under 40 in good health and CMV-seropositive. The chain employs TRBV19 and TRBJ2-1; 9 positions match TRBD2. DNA for the CDR3: TGTGCCAGTAGTATTCGGCGGGGGGGCTATGAGCAGTTCTTC. Protein sequence: CASSIRRGGYEQFF.